A single sample is the source of the 21 T cell receptor beta chains below, sequenced in a study of T cell responses to AZD1222 COVID-19 vaccine. Sequenced by immunoSEQ multiplex PCR; TCRdb stores in-frame clones only, minus some. The table includes fewer than 200,000 clones, 91% detected once. The source material was peripheral blood, sampled 28 days after the second AZD1222 dose. These receptors were collected from an adult who received the AZD1222 COVID-19 vaccine.

This clone occurred many times. The rearrangement links TRBV6-5 to TRBJ2-7; 11 nucleotides align to TRBD2. Trimming took 7 bases from V and 3 from J; bases not matched to a gene: 8. The germline CDR1 and CDR2 sequences are MNHEY and SVGAGI. The CDR3 is 15 residues long. The CDR3 loop reads CASKTSGGAHYEQYF. CDR3 nucleotides: TGTGCCAGCAAAACTAGCGGGGGAGCCCACTACGAGCAGTACTTC.

The chain uses TRBV7-9 and TRBJ2-3, with unresolved D. Germline-derived CDR1 and CDR2 are SEHNR and FQNEAQ (reference sequence). This CDR3 region has 14 residues. V was pared by 4 bases and J by 6 bases, with 14 bases between. The CDR3 reads CASSSSRVADTQYF. CDR3 DNA: TGTGCCAGCAGCTCCTCCCGAGTGGCCGATACGCAGTATTTT.

The J gene is TRBJ1-6, the V gene TRBV27; TRBD1 is a possible D gene (5 bases). Germline V CDR1 and CDR2: MNHEY, SMNVEV (reference sequence). Trimming removed 4 bases at V and 0 bases at J, with 10 bases between. This CDR3 is 16 amino acids long. The CDR3, as DNA: TGTGCCAGCAGTTCATCAGGGATCTCCTATAATTCACCCCTCCACTTT. Translating it yields CASSSSGISYNSPLHF.

This rearrangement joins TRBV4-1 to TRBJ2-7, with TRBD2 identical over 7 bases. The CDR3 spans 15 residues. Germline V gives CDR1 MGHRA, CDR2 YSYEKL. The junction had 5 bases not matched to a gene; V was cut back by 1 base and J by 2 bases. In nucleotides, the CDR3 is TGCGCCAGCAGCCAAGTGGGAGGGACCCCCTACGAGCAGTACTTC. Protein sequence: CASSQVGGTPYEQYF.

This chain's CDR3 is CASSLETAGIGSQPQHF. Here the CDR3 DNA reads TGTGCCAGCAGCTTAGAAACCGCAGGGATAGGTTCTCAGCCCCAGCATTTT. This chain links TRBV7-2 with TRBJ1-5, with a possible D match to TRBD1 (5 bases). CDR3 length: 17 residues. The V end lost 1 base, the J end lost 6 bases, and 19 bases lay between the germline ends. In germline, CDR1 is SGHTA, CDR2 FQGNSA.

J is TRBJ2-1 and V is TRBV18; D gene unclear. Germline V lookup: CDR1 KGHSH, CDR2 LQKENI. V was clipped by 3 bases and J by 7 bases, with 10 bases between them. CDR3 length: 13 residues. The CDR3 DNA reads TGTGCCAGCTCACCGGTTAGTTCTAATGAGCAGTTCTTC. It is translated as CASSPVSSNEQFF.

The genes are TRBV18 and TRBJ2-1, with TRBD2 matching 9 bases. Germline loops: CDR1 KGHSH, CDR2 LQKENI. The CDR3 totals 16 residues. V shed 0 bases, J shed 9 bases, and the junction held 9 bases outside the gene matches. The CDR3 region has the DNA TGTGCCAGCTCACCACCGGTGGCGGGAGGGCCCGGTGAGCAGTTCTTC. Its translation: CASSPPVAGGPGEQFF.

The chain links TRBV19 to TRBJ1-4; TRBD1 aligns across 7 bases. The V gene's germline CDR1 is LNHDA and CDR2 SQIVND (reference sequence). J was trimmed by 5 bases and V by 4 bases; bases with no gene match: 13. This CDR3 region has 17 residues. CDR3 coding DNA: TGTGCCAGTAGTACGATTGGACAGGCCCGGTCGAATGAAAAACTGTTTTTT. This codes for CASSTIGQARSNEKLFF. The full variable domain, completed using reference TRBV19 and TRBJ1-4, is DGGITQSPKYLFRKEGQNVTLSCEQNLNHDAMYWYRQDPGQGLRLIYYSQIVNDFQKGDIAEGYSVSREKKESFPLTVTSAQKNPTAFYLCASSTIGQARSNEKLFFGSGTQLSVL.

This clone was seen once. The chain couples TRBV2 to TRBJ2-2, with TRBD2 identical over 10 bases. There are 15 residues in the CDR3. V shed 5 bases, J shed 6 bases, and the junction held 6 bases outside the gene matches. Germline CDR1 reads SNHLY; CDR2 reads FYNNEI. CDR3 DNA sequence: TGTGCCAGCAGTTCCGGGACTAGCGTCCCCGGGGAGCTGTTTTTT. It is translated as CASSSGTSVPGELFF.

The rearrangement joins TRBV2 to TRBJ2-3; possible D gene TRBD1, 5 bases. Deletions cut 6 bases from V and 1 base from J, with 8 bases between. CDR3 length: 13 residues. Germline assignment: CDR1 SNHLY and CDR2 FYNNEI. The CDR3 here is CASRPRGTDTQYF. CDR3 DNA: TGTGCCAGCAGGCCCAGGGGCACAGATACGCAGTATTTT.

This rearrangement joins TRBV6-5 to TRBJ1-1, with TRBD1 matching 8 bases. CDR1 and CDR2 from the germline V gene are MNHEY and SVGAGI. The CDR3 runs to 14 residues. V trimming: 11 bases; J trimming: 0 bases; junction bases outside the gene matches: 8. As DNA, the CDR3 is TGTGCCGGGACAGGAGAGTACATGAACACTGAAGCTTTCTTT. Amino acid sequence: CAGTGEYMNTEAFF.

The J gene is TRBJ2-3, the V gene TRBV7-6; 9 bases map to TRBD2. The length of the CDR3 is 16 residues. The V and J ends lost 4 bases and 0 bases, in that order; junction bases with no gene match: 5. Germline V gene data show CDR1 as SGHVS and CDR2 as FNYEAQ. The CDR3 nucleotides read TGTGCCAGCAGCTGGACGACTAGCGGAAGCACAGATACGCAGTATTTT. Protein sequence: CASSWTTSGSTDTQYF.

The chain is built from TRBV10-1 and TRBJ2-1, with D perhaps given as TRBD1 or TRBD2 (6 bases each). V lost 4 bases to trimming and J lost 2 bases, with 12 bases between them. CDR1 is WNHNN, CDR2 SYGVQD, per germline (reference sequence). The CDR3 is 15 residues long. The CDR3 coding sequence is TGCGCCAGCAGTGCCTTAGGGGGGCCCTACAATGAGCAGTTCTTC. The encoded protein is CASSALGGPYNEQFF.

The chain uses TRBV4-1 and TRBJ2-1; possible D gene TRBD1, 6 bases. This CDR3 has 15 amino acids. Germline loops: CDR1 MGHRA, CDR2 YSYEKL. Trimming removed 0 bases from V and 4 bases from J, with 10 bases in between. CDR3 amino acids: CASSQDKTGYNEQFF. CDR3 coding DNA: TGCGCCAGCAGCCAAGACAAAACAGGGTACAATGAGCAGTTCTTC.

The chain employs TRBV12-5 and TRBJ2-4; 9 bases are shared with TRBD1. There are 14 residues in the CDR3. In germline, CDR1 is LGHNT, CDR2 FRNRAP. V shed 7 bases and J 8 bases; nucleotides not matched to a gene: 9. CDR3 residues: CASAPPGQGDIQYF. CDR3 in DNA: TGTGCTAGTGCCCCTCCGGGACAGGGTGACATTCAGTACTTC.

J is TRBJ2-7 and V is TRBV27; TRBD2 agrees at 9 bases. The CDR3 sequence is 16 residues long. The J segment lost 3 bases and the V segment lost 3 bases, leaving 9 bases of the junction unmatched. Per the germline V gene, CDR1 is MNHEY and CDR2 is SMNVEV (reference sequence). The CDR3 is CASSLGALAGVYEQYF. CDR3 sequence (DNA): TGTGCCAGCAGTTTGGGAGCTTTAGCGGGGGTCTACGAGCAGTACTTC.

The chain uses TRBV6-1 and TRBJ2-1; TRBD2 matches at 8 bases. This CDR3 is built from 17 residues. Germline CDR1 is MNHNS and CDR2 is SASEGT. V gave up 4 bases and J gave up 8 bases; unmatched junction bases: 16. The chain's CDR3 is CASSVSTGTSPPDEQFF. CDR3 DNA sequence: TGTGCCAGCAGTGTCTCGACCGGGACTAGTCCTCCGGATGAGCAGTTCTTC.

The chain is built from TRBV6-1 and TRBJ2-7, with 10 bases identical to TRBD1. Germline lookup yields CDR1 MNHNS and CDR2 SASEGT. The ends lost 2 bases at V and 0 bases at J; junction bases unmatched: 7. CDR3 size: 17 residues. CDR3 DNA sequence: TGTGCCAGCAGTGAAAGTTGGACAGGGGGTTTCTCCTACGAGCAGTACTTC. Translation gives CASSESWTGGFSYEQYF.

This clone was seen only once. The V call is TRBV14, the J call TRBJ1-2; 8 bases are a match to TRBD1. Germline-derived CDR1 and CDR2 are SGHDN and FVKESK. Trimming removed 0 bases from V and 10 bases from J; junction bases left unmatched: 4. The CDR3 totals 13 residues. DNA of the CDR3: TGTGCCAGCAGCCAAGAGGGGACAGGATCCTACACCTTC. Its protein is CASSQEGTGSYTF.

The V and J genes are TRBV20-1 and TRBJ1-1, with D possibly matching TRBD1 (5 bases). Trimming took 3 bases from V and 1 from J, leaving 15 bases between them. Germline CDR1 reads DFQATT; CDR2 reads SNEGSKA (reference sequence). The CDR3 has 15 residues. CDR3 amino acids: CSASRQGRKNTEAFF. In nucleotides, the CDR3 is TGCAGTGCTAGTCGGCAGGGCAGAAAGAACACTGAAGCTTTCTTT.

The chain combines TRBV7-3 with TRBJ2-7; 9 bases fit TRBD1. Germline assignment: CDR1 SGHTA and CDR2 FQGTGA. Trimming at V came to 5 bases and at J to 5 bases, leaving 13 bases not matched to a gene. This CDR3 comprises 16 residues. CDR3: CASSPHPGTGMNEQYF. CDR3 bases: TGTGCCAGCAGCCCACACCCCGGGACAGGGATGAACGAGCAGTACTTC.